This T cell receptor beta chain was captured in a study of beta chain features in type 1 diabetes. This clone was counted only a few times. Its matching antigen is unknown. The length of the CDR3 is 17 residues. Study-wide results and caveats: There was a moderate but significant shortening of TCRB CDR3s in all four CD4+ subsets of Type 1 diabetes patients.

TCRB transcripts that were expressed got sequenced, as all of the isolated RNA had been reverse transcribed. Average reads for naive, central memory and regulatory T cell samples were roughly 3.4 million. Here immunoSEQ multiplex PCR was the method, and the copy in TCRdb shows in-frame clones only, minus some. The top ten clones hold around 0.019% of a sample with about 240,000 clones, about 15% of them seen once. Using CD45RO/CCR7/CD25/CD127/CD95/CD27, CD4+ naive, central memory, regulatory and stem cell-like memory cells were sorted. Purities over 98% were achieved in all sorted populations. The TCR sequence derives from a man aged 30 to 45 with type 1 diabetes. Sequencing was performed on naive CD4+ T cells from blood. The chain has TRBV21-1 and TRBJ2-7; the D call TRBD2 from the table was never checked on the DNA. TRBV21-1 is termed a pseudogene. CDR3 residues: CATKTGTSGVGPYEQYF. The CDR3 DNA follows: TGTGCCACCAAGACCGGGACTAGCGGGGTCGGACCCTACGAGCAGTACTTC.